A single sample gave rise to the 14 T cell receptor beta chains below, sequenced in a study of blood T cell repertoires in COVID-19 (dated by TCRdb to about 2020). Library preparation employed the immunoSEQ multiplex PCR assay. TCRdb mirrors the immuneACCESS table, restricted to in-frame sequences. Some clones are absent from its copies; in checked studies, under half trace to an unresolved V gene, and the reason for the others is unknown. The sample table lists around 180,000 clones, less than 85% of them with a count of one. Around 3% of the sample is in the top ten clones. Sequenced sample: peripheral blood. Every receptor here comes from a woman older than 75 with acute or convalescent COVID-19.

This clone has only one observation. This specimen includes other DNA sequences encoding the same CDR3. CDR3 sequence: CASSLGGTSGYNEQFF. The CDR3 DNA sequence: TGCGCCAGCAGCTTGGGCGGGACTAGCGGTTACAATGAGCAGTTCTTC. The chain links TRBV5-1 to TRBJ2-1; 11 bases fit TRBD2. The CDR3 is made up of 16 amino acids. CDR1 is SGHRS, CDR2 YFSETQ, per germline. With 0 bases clipped from V and 4 bases from J, the junction kept 3 bases outside the gene matches.

The rearrangement joins TRBV7-6 to TRBJ2-5, with TRBD2 matching 11 bases. The CDR3 is 16 residues long. V was clipped by 1 base and J by 2 bases; unmatched bases: 3. Per the germline V gene, CDR1 is SGHVS and CDR2 is FNYEAQ. DNA of the CDR3: TGTGCCAGCAGCTTAGGACTAGCGGGGATTCAAGAGACCCAGTACTTC. The encoded protein is CASSLGLAGIQETQYF.

The gene calls are TRBV5-4 and TRBJ2-1; the D is unclear. The CDR3 length is 16 residues. The ends were cut back, 2 bases at V and 0 bases at J, with 12 bases in the middle. Per the germline V gene, CDR1 is SGHNT and CDR2 is YYREEE (reference sequence). CDR3 nucleotides: TGTGCCAGCAGCTTCATTAGCCCCCGCTCCTACAATGAGCAGTTCTTC. This encodes CASSFISPRSYNEQFF.

This chain connects TRBV10-3 to TRBJ2-7, with 10 positions matching TRBD2. The germline gives CDR1 ENHRY, CDR2 SYGVKD. The V gene end was trimmed by 5 bases and the J gene end by 4 bases; junction bases not matched to a gene: 5. CDR3 length: 14 amino acids. The CDR3 bases are TGTGCCATCAGTAAAACTAGCGGGGATTACGAGCAGTACTTC. It translates to CAISKTSGDYEQYF.

The V gene is TRBV4-3, the J gene TRBJ2-2, with TRBD2 identical over 12 bases. The germline CDR1 and CDR2 sequences are LGHNA and YSLEER. The CDR3 is 16 amino acids. The J segment lost 8 bases and the V segment lost 2 bases, leaving 6 bases of the junction unmatched. This chain's CDR3 is CASSQRLAGAPGELFF. CDR3 nucleotide sequence: TGCGCCAGCAGCCAAAGACTAGCGGGAGCGCCAGGGGAGCTGTTTTTT.

The V call is TRBV30, the J call TRBJ1-6, with D maybe TRBD1 (6 bases). Between the trimmed V and J ends, which lost 5 bases and 10 bases, there was a span of 18 bases. Germline CDR1 reads GTSNPN; CDR2 reads SVGIG (reference sequence). This CDR3 region has 14 residues. The CDR3 DNA follows: TGTGCCTGGCTCCGCGGGGGGCTTGCATCACCCCTCCACTTT. Translated, it gives CAWLRGGLASPLHF.

This clone appeared a single time. This sequence joins TRBV27 and TRBJ2-1; TRBD1 agrees at 9 bases. Germline V CDR1 and CDR2: MNHEY, SMNVEV (reference sequence). With 1 base clipped from V and 7 bases from J, the junction kept 8 bases outside the gene matches. The CDR3 runs to 16 residues. CDR3: CASSLFAGQGWNEQFF. CDR3 bases: TGTGCCAGCAGTTTATTCGCGGGACAGGGTTGGAATGAGCAGTTCTTC.

V usage is TRBV9 and J usage is TRBJ2-2; 11 nucleotides agree with TRBD2. The CDR3 contains 15 residues. Looked up from germline, CDR1 is SGDLS and CDR2 is YYNGEE. Unmatched junction bases numbered 4, after V lost 0 bases and J lost 9 bases. The CDR3 nucleotides are TGTGCCAGCAGCGTAGAAACTAGCGGGAGAAGGGAGCTGTTTTTT. This codes for CASSVETSGRRELFF. The full variable domain, completed using reference TRBV9 and TRBJ2-2, is DSGVTQTPKHLITATGQRVTLRCSPRSGDLSVYWYQQSLDQGLQFLIQYYNGEERAKGNILERFSAQQFPDLHSELNLSSLELGDSALYFCASSVETSGRRELFFGEGSRLTVL.

The V call is TRBV6-5, the J call TRBJ2-7; TRBD2 agrees at 9 bases. V shed 0 bases, J shed 5 bases, and the junction held 2 bases outside the gene matches. The CDR3 has 14 residues. CDR1 MNHEY and CDR2 SVGAGI come from the germline V gene. DNA of the CDR3: TGTGCCAGCAGTTACTCTAGCGGGAGACACGAGCAGTACTTC. Translation: CASSYSSGRHEQYF.

V gene TRBV7-9 combines with J gene TRBJ2-3, with D tentatively TRBD2 (5 bases). The germline V gene has CDR1 SEHNR and CDR2 FQNEAQ (reference sequence). CDR3 size: 14 residues. V lost 8 bases and J lost 0, with 12 bases in between. In DNA, the CDR3 is TGTGCCAGCTCCCGGGGTACTAGCACAGATACGCAGTATTTT. Its protein is CASSRGTSTDTQYF.

The chain recombines TRBV20-1 with TRBJ2-7, with 8 bases lining up with TRBD2. Losses at the gene ends were 3 bases for V and 4 bases for J; bases not matched to a gene: 11. This CDR3 is built from 15 residues. Germline V lookup: CDR1 DFQATT, CDR2 SNEGSKA (reference sequence). The CDR3 loop is CSASRPRGDFYEQYF. As DNA, the CDR3 is TGCAGTGCTAGTAGGCCGCGGGGGGACTTTTACGAGCAGTACTTC.

This clone was recorded a few times. J is TRBJ2-1 and V is TRBV27; 7 nucleotides match TRBD2. The CDR3 extends over 15 amino acids. V lost 5 bases and J lost 5; bases outside the gene matches: 9. Germline loops: CDR1 MNHEY, CDR2 SMNVEV (reference sequence). The CDR3 DNA follows: TGTGCCAGCAGTGCAGGACAAGCGGGGCACAATGAGCAGTTCTTC. Protein product: CASSAGQAGHNEQFF.

The V call is TRBV3-1 (or the pseudogene TRBV3-2), the J call TRBJ2-1, with 11 bases matching TRBD2. Germline loops: CDR1 LGHDT, CDR2 YNNKEL (reference sequence). V trimming: 2 bases; J trimming: 5 bases; junction bases outside the gene matches: 2. CDR3 size: 15 residues. The CDR3: CASSQTSGSNNEQFF. The CDR3 DNA reads TGTGCCAGCAGCCAAACTAGCGGGAGCAACAATGAGCAGTTCTTC.

The chain joins TRBV6-5 to TRBJ2-3, with TRBD1 as a possible D gene (5 bases). Trimming pared 0 bases from V and 0 bases from J, leaving 10 bases between. Per germline, CDR1 MNHEY and CDR2 SVGAGI. This CDR3 contains 16 residues. The CDR3 coding sequence is TGTGCCAGCAGTTACTCCGTGGGGCAGAGCACAGATACGCAGTATTTT. It specifies CASSYSVGQSTDTQYF.